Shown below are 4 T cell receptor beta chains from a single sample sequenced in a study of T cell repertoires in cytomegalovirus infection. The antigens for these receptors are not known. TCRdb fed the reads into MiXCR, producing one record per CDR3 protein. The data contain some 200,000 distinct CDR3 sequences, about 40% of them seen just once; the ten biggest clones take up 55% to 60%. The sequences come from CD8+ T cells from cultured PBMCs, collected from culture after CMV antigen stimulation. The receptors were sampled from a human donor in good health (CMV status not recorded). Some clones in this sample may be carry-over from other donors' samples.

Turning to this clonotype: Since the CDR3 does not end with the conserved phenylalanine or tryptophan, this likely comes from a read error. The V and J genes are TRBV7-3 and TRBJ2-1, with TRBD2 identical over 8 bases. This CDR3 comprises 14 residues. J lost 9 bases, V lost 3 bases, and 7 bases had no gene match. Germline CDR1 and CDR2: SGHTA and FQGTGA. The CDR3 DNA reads TGTGCCAGCAGCTTGAGCGGGAGTGGGAGTGAGCAGTTCTTA. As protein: CASSLSGSGSEQFL.

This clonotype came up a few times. Written as DNA, the CDR3 is TGTGCCAGCAGCTCCCGACAGGGTGGTAATACTGAAGCTTTCTTT. Translated: CASSSRQGGNTEAFF. V and J are TRBV11-2 and TRBJ1-1; 7 bases are a match to TRBD1. Germline lookup yields CDR1 SGHAT and CDR2 FQNNGV. With 4 bases clipped from V and 5 bases from J, the junction kept 10 bases outside the gene matches. This CDR3 has 15 amino acids.

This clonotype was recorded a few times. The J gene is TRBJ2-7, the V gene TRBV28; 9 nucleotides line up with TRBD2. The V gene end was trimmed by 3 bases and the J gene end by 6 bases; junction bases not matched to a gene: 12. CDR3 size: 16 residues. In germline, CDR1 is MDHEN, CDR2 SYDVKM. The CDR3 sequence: CASSFPSSGMFGEQYF. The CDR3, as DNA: TGTGCCAGCAGTTTTCCCTCTAGCGGGATGTTCGGCGAGCAGTACTTC. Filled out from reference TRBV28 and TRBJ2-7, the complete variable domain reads DVKVTQSSRYLVKRTGEKVFLECVQDMDHENMFWYRQDPGLGLRLIYFSYDVKMKEKGDIPEGYSVSREKKERFSLILESASTNQTSMYLCASSFPSSGMFGEQYFGPGTRLTVT.

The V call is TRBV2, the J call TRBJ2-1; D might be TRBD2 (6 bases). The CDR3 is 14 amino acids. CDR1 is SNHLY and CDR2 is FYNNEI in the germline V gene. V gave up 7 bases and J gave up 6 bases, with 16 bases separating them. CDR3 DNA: TGTGCCAGCAAATTCGAGGACTATCGCAATGAGCAGTTCTTC. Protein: CASKFEDYRNEQFF.